What follows are 16 T cell receptor beta chains derived from one specimen sequenced in a study of patients and donors after allogeneic stem cell transplantation. TCRdb processed the RT-PCR reads anew with MiXCR; each CDR3 protein has one entry. The sample contains roughly 880,000 distinct CDR3 sequences, over 15% of which appear only once. The sequenced sample was blood, either unsorted or a sorted T cell fraction (not recorded which). The receptors stem from a human donor who was either an allogeneic HSCT recipient or a stem cell or donor lymphocyte infusion donor (not recorded which). It is not recorded whose cells these are; they may come from a transplant donor.

This clonotype was seen repeatedly, ten times or more. This rearrangement joins TRBV21-1 to TRBJ2-7. TRBV21-1 is termed a pseudogene. This CDR3 is built from 16 residues. As DNA, the CDR3 is TGTGCCAGCAGCAAAGAGACCGAATTCACTTCCTACGAGCAGTACTTC. The encoded protein is CASSKETEFTSYEQYF.

In its sample, this clonotype was seen a few times. The V call is TRBV27, the J call TRBJ1-6; D is perhaps TRBD1 (5 bases). Looked up from germline, CDR1 is MNHEY and CDR2 is SMNVEV (reference sequence). Trimming removed 1 base at V and 6 bases at J, with 10 bases between. The CDR3 extends over 15 amino acids. The CDR3 DNA sequence: TGTGCCAGCAGTTTATACCCGGGACCTAATTCACCCCTCCACTTT. Translating it yields CASSLYPGPNSPLHF.

The genes are TRBV18 and TRBJ2-2, with 7 bases fitting TRBD1. Germline V gene data show CDR1 as KGHSH and CDR2 as LQKENI. There are 15 residues in the CDR3. V trimming: 3 bases; J trimming: 5 bases; junction bases outside the gene matches: 6. The CDR3 reads CASSPRTGETGELFF. The DNA for the CDR3 is TGTGCCAGCTCACCGAGGACAGGCGAAACCGGGGAGCTGTTTTTT.

At least ten counts were recorded for this clonotype. The chain carries TRBV12-3 or TRBV12-4 and TRBJ2-5, with D maybe TRBD1 (5 bases). Trimming shortened V by 5 bases and J by 2 bases, and 9 bases separated the two germline ends. The CDR3 runs to 13 residues. The CDR3 protein is CASSPDKQETQYF. As DNA, the CDR3 is TGTGCCAGCAGTCCGGACAAGCAAGAGACCCAGTACTTC.

The chain joins TRBV11-2 to TRBJ1-6; D gene ambiguous. V was shortened by 7 bases and J by 5 bases, with 18 bases between the two germline ends. Germline CDR1 reads SGHAT; CDR2 reads FQNNGV. This CDR3 has 16 amino acids. Written as DNA, the CDR3 is TGTGCCAGCACCACACTTAAGGAAGATAATAATTCACCCCTCCACTTT. Translation gives CASTTLKEDNNSPLHF.

This clonotype was found a few times. The chain joins TRBV7-9 to TRBJ2-7; 12 bases fit TRBD2. The CDR3 contains 14 residues. V shed 4 bases and J 6 bases; nucleotides not matched to a gene: 4. Germline CDR1 is SEHNR and CDR2 is FQNEAQ (reference sequence). In nucleotides, the CDR3 is TGTGCCAGCAGCTCTCCGGGACTAGCGGGCGAGCAGTACTTC. As protein: CASSSPGLAGEQYF.

This clonotype was counted a few times. The genes are TRBV20-1 and TRBJ2-6; TRBD2 matches 13 bases. The CDR3 length is 15 residues. The V segment lost 5 bases and the J segment 3 bases; nucleotides outside the gene matches: 1. CDR1 DFQATT and CDR2 SNEGSKA come from the germline V gene (reference sequence). CDR3 region: CSAGLAGVGANVLTF. Here the CDR3 DNA reads TGCAGTGCTGGACTAGCGGGAGTTGGGGCCAACGTCCTGACTTTC.

In its sample, this clonotype was seen a few times. This CDR3 is CASSSRQGQNTEAFF. The CDR3 DNA reads TGTGCCAGCAGCTCTAGACAGGGTCAGAACACTGAAGCTTTCTTT. V gene TRBV7-9 combines with J gene TRBJ1-1, with TRBD1 matching 7 bases. The CDR3 consists of 15 residues. Germline CDR1 and CDR2: SEHNR and FQNEAQ (reference sequence). Losses at the gene ends were 4 bases for V and 1 base for J; bases not matched to a gene: 6.

CDR3 protein: CASSLASGPPLPKTQYF. In DNA, the CDR3 is TGTGCCAGCAGCTTAGCTAGCGGGCCCCCCTTGCCGAAGACCCAGTACTTC. The rearrangement links TRBV7-9 to TRBJ2-5; 7 positions agree with TRBD2. J was trimmed by 6 bases and V by 0 bases; bases with no gene match: 13. The CDR3 contains 17 residues. Germline loops: CDR1 SEHNR, CDR2 FQNEAQ (reference sequence).

The chain employs TRBV5-5 and TRBJ2-7; 9 bases are a match to TRBD2. Germline V gene sequence: CDR1 SGHKS, CDR2 YYEKEE (reference sequence). The CDR3 is 14 amino acids. The V gene end was trimmed by 2 bases and the J gene end by 5 bases; junction bases not matched to a gene: 5. The CDR3 sequence is CASSFKREVHEQYF. DNA of the CDR3: TGTGCCAGCAGCTTTAAGCGGGAGGTCCACGAGCAGTACTTC.

This clonotype showed up many times. CDR3 sequence: CASSLSSGQGGTGELFF. CDR3 bases: TGTGCCAGCAGTTTAAGTAGCGGACAGGGAGGAACCGGGGAGCTGTTTTTT. The chain recombines TRBV12-3 or TRBV12-4 with TRBJ2-2, with TRBD1 identical over 8 bases. V lost 2 bases, J lost 5 bases, and 10 bases stayed unmatched. This CDR3 is built from 17 residues.

This clonotype was found a few times. This chain joins TRBV27 and TRBJ2-3, with D possibly being TRBD1 (5 bases). Germline V gene sequence: CDR1 MNHEY, CDR2 SMNVEV (reference sequence). The V and J ends lost 6 bases and 4 bases respectively, with 14 bases between them. The CDR3 has 14 residues. CDR3 sequence (DNA): TGTGCCAGCAGATTAAGGGGTTGGGCAGATACGCAGTATTTT. This translates into CASRLRGWADTQYF.

This chain uses TRBV7-9 with TRBJ2-7, with D unresolved. Between the trimmed V and J ends, which lost 4 bases and 9 bases, there was a span of 13 bases. This CDR3 contains 12 residues. Germline lookup yields CDR1 SEHNR and CDR2 FQNEAQ (reference sequence). Here the CDR3 DNA reads TGTGCCAGCAGCTCGGCCTCTAACGGGCAGTACTTC. Translation: CASSSASNGQYF.

A few counts support this clonotype. The chain uses TRBV20-1 and TRBJ1-1, with a weak D call TRBD1 (5 bases). The germline V gene encodes CDR1 DFQATT and CDR2 SNEGSKA (reference sequence). V gave up 1 base and J gave up 3 bases, with 15 bases separating them. The CDR3 runs 15 residues. CDR3 amino acids: CSARAAGTRDTEAFF. The CDR3 nucleotides are TGCAGTGCTAGAGCGGCAGGGACTAGGGACACTGAAGCTTTCTTT.

This rearrangement joins TRBV7-9 to TRBJ2-3, with 8 bases fitting TRBD1. Trimming at V came to 5 bases and at J to 3 bases, leaving 4 bases not matched to a gene. This CDR3 spans 14 amino acids. In germline, CDR1 is SEHNR, CDR2 FQNEAQ (reference sequence). CDR3 coding DNA: TGTGCCAGCAGCGCCAGACAGGGGACAGATACGCAGTATTTT. Its translation is CASSARQGTDTQYF.

The J gene is TRBJ2-4, the V gene TRBV4-1; D not certain. The CDR3 loop spans 17 amino acids. The germline gives CDR1 MGHRA, CDR2 YSYEKL. V lost 0 bases and J 0 bases, leaving 12 bases between the germline ends. The CDR3 sequence is CASSQDLLVLAKNIQYF. In DNA form, the CDR3 reads TGCGCCAGCAGCCAAGATCTTCTCGTCCTAGCCAAAAACATTCAGTACTTC.